The clone carrying this T cell receptor (beta chain) appeared a few times. This record belongs to a study of blood T cell repertoires in COVID-19. On the study more broadly: Sites in the United States, Italy and Spain provided acute and convalescent COVID-19 samples. The cDNA or gDNA used as material had been derived from T cells, B-cell-depleted T cells, or PBMCs.

As originally analysed: Amplified reference gene primers provided the basis for estimating nucleated cell counts. Libraries were prepared by immunoSEQ multiplex PCR; TCRdb keeps only in-frame clonotypes and omits some of them. V and J calls and clone size come straight from that table; D and trimming were deduced from the DNA. The sample lists 250,000 to 350,000 clones, roughly 84% occurring once. Germline CDR1 GTSNPN, CDR2 SVGIG (reference sequence). The CDR3 has 12 residues. V dropped 3 bases and J dropped 3 bases, with 8 bases sitting between them. Patients in Seattle were enrolled during active infection, then followed longitudinally.

Sequenced material: peripheral blood. The chain links TRBV30 to TRBJ1-1, with a weak D call TRBD1 (6 bases). This sequence originates from a human donor with COVID-19, enrolled during active disease. The donor label of this sample is uncertain. CDR3 in amino acids: CAWRTGHTEAFF. The CDR3, as DNA: TGTGCCTGGAGGACAGGACACACTGAAGCTTTCTTT.